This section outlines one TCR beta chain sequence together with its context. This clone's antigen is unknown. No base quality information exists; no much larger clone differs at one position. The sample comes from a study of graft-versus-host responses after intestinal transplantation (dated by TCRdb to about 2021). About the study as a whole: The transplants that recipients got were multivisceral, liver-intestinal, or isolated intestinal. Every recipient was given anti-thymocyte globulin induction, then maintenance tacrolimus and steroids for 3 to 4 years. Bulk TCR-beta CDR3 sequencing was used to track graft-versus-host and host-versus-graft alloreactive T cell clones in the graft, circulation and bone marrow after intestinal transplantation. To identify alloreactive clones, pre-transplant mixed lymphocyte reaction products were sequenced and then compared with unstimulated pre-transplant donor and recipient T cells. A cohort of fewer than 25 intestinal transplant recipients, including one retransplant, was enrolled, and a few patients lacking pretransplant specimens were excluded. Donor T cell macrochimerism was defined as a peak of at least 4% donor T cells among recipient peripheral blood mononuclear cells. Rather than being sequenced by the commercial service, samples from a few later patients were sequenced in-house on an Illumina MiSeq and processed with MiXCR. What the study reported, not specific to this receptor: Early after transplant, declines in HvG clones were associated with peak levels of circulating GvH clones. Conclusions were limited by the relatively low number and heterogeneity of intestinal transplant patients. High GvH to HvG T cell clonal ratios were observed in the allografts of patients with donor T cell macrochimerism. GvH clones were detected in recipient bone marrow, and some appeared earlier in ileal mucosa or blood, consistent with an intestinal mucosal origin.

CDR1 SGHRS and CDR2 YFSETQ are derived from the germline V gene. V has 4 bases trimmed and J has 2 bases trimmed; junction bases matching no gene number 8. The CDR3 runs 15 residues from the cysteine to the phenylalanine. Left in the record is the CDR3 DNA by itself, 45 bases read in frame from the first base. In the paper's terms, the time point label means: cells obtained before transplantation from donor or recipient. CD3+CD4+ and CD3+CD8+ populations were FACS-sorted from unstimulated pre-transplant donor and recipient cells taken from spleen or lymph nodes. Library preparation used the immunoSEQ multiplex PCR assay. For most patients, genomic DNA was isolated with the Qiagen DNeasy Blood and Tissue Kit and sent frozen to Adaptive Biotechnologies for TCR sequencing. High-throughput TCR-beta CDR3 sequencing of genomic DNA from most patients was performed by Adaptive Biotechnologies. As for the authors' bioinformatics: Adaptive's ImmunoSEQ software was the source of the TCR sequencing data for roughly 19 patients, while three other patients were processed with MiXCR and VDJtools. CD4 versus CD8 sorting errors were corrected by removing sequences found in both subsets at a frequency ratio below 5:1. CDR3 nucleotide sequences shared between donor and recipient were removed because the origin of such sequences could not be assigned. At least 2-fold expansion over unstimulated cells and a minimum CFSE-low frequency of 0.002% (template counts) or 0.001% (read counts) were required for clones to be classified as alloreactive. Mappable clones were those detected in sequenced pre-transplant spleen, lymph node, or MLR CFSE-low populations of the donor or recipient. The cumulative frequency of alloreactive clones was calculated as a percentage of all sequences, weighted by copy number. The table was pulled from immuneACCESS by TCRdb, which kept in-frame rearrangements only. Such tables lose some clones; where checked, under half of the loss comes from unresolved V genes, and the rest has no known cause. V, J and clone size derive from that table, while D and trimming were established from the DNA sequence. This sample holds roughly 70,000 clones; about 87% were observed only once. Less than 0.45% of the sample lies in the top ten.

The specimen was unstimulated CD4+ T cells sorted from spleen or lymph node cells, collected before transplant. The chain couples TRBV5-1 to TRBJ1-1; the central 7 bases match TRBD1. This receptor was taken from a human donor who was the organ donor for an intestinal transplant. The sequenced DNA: TGCGCCAGCAGCCTGGGGACAGCTGTTAACACTGAAGCTTTCTTT. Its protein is CASSLGTAVNTEAFF.